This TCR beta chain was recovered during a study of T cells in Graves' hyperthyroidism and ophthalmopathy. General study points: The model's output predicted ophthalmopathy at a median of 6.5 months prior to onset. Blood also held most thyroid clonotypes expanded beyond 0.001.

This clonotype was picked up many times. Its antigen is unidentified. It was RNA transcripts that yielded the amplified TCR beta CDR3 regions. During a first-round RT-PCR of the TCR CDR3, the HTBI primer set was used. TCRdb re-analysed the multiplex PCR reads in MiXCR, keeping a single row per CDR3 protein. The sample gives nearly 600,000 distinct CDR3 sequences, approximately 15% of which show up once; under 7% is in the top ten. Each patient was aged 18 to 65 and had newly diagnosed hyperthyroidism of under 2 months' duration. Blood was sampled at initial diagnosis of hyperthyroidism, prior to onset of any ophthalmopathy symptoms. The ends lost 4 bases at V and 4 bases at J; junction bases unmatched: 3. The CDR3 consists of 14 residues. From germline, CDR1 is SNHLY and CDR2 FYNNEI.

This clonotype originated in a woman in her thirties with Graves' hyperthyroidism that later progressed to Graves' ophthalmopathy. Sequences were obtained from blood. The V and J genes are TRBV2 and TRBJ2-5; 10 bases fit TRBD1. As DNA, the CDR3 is TGTGCCAGCAGTGTCAGGACAGGGGGAGAGACCCAGTACTTC. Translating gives CASSVRTGGETQYF. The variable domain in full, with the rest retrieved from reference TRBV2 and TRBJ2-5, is EPEVTQTPSHQVTQMGQEVILRCVPISNHLYFYWYRQILGQKVEFLVSFYNNEISEKSEIFDDQFSVERPDGSNFTLKIRSTKLEDSAMYFCASSVRTGGETQYFGPGTRLLVL.